This TCR beta chain was sequenced during a study of T cell changes during pregnancy in multiple sclerosis. This table comes from immunoSEQ multiplex PCR, and its TCRdb copy is limited to in-frame clones, with some not included. Of over 70,000 clones listed, 90% to 95% are singletons. Germline V gives CDR1 SGDLS, CDR2 YYNGEE. This CDR3 has 19 amino acids. The J segment lost 7 bases and the V segment lost 2 bases, leaving 17 bases of the junction unmatched. The source of this sequence is a female donor with multiple sclerosis, enrolled in a pregnancy study. This chain uses TRBV9 with TRBJ2-1; 11 positions agree with TRBD2. The sequencing here drew on peripheral blood, taken in the third trimester of pregnancy. The CDR3 coding sequence is TGTGCCAGCAGCGTGTTAACTAGCGGGAGAGGGGAACGGGGGAATGAGCAGTTCTTC. This gives the protein CASSVLTSGRGERGNEQFF.